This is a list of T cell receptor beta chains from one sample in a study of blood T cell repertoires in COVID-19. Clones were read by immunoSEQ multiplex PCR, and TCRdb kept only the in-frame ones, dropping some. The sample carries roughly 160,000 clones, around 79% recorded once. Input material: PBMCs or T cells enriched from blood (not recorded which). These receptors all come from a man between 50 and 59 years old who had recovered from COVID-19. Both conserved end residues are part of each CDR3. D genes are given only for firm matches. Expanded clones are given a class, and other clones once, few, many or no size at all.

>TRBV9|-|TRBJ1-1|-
TGTGCCAGCAGCGTAGATATGGCTGGGCAGGATGAAGCTTTCTTT
CASSVDMAGQDEAFF
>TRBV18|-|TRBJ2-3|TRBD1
TGTGCCAGCTCCGACAGGGAAAGCACAGATACGCAGTATTTT
CASSDRESTDTQYF
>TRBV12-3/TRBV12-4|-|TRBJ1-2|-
TGTGCCAGCAGTTTAATCGGGGATGGCTACACCTTC
CASSLIGDGYTF
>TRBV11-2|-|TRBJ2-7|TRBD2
TGTGCCAGCAGCGACGGGAGGGGGGCCCTCAGGTACTTC
CASSDGRGALRYF
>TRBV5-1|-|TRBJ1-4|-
TGCGCCAGCAGCCCGGGGGATAATGAAAAACTGTTTTTT
CASSPGDNEKLFF
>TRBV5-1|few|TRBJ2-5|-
TGCGCCAGCAGTCAAGTCACTGCGGGTAGTGAGACCCAGTACTTC
CASSQVTAGSETQYF
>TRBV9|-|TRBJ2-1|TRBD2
TGTGCCAGCAGCGTAGGAAGTAGCGGGAGCTCCTACAATGAGCAGTTCTTC
CASSVGSSGSSYNEQFF
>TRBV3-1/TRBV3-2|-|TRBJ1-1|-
TGTGCCAGCAGGCTGGGAGGAGAGGGAGCTTTCTTT
CASRLGGEGAFF
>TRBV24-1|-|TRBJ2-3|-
TGTGCCACTCTGCGGGACGACACAGATACGCAGTATTTT
CATLRDDTDTQYF
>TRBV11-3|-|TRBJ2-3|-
TGTGCCAGCAGCTTAGGGGGAGAAGATACGCAGTATTTT
CASSLGGEDTQYF
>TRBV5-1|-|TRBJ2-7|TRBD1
TGCGCCAGCAGCTCTAAGGGACAGGGCTACGAGCAGTACTTC
CASSSKGQGYEQYF
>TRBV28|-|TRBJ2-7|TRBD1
TGTGCCAGTTTCACCTCGGGACAGGCCTACGAGCAGTACTTC
CASFTSGQAYEQYF
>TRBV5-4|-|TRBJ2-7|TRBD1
TGTGCCAGCAGCTTTGGGACAGGGTACGAGCAGTACTTC
CASSFGTGYEQYF
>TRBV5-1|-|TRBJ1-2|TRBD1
TGCGCCAGCAGCCCAACAGGGGGGAGTTATGGCTACACCTTC
CASSPTGGSYGYTF
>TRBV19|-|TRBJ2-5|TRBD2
TGTGCCAGTAGTATCCTAGCGGGAGCTCCCAAGCAAGAGACCCAGTACTTC
CASSILAGAPKQETQYF
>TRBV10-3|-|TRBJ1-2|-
TGTGCCACCCCTAGGGCCTTGGGAGCGGGAGGCTACACCTTC
CATPRALGAGGYTF
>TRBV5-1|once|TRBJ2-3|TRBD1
TGCGCCAGCAGCATCGGGACAGGGGGGTCCATGGTGTATACGCAGTATTTT
CASSIGTGGSMVYTQYF
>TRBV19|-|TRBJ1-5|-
TGTGCCAGTAGTTCCCAGCAGGGGTATAGCAATCAGCCCCAGCATTTT
CASSSQQGYSNQPQHF
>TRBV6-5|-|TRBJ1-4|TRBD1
TGTGCCACCTCGTCCAGGGGGTTTGAAAAACTGTTTTTT
CATSSRGFEKLFF
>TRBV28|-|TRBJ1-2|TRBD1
TGTGCCAGCATTCGGACAGGTCGAAAATACACCTTC
CASIRTGRKYTF
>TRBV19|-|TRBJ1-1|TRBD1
TGTGCCACCATCCGGGACAGCGCATCGACTGAAGCTTTCTTT
CATIRDSASTEAFF
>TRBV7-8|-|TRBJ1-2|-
TGTGCCAGCAGCTTAGTGGGCACCTCACTCAGGGGCTACACCTTC
CASSLVGTSLRGYTF
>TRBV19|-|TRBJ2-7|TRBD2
TGTGCCAGTAGTAGCGCGGGAGGAATCGACGAGCAGTACTTC
CASSSAGGIDEQYF
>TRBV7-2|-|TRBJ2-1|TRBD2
TGTGCCAGCAGCCCCCTTAGCGGGGGGGCCTACAATGAGCAGTTCTTC
CASSPLSGGAYNEQFF
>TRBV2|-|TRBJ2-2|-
TGTGCCAGCAAGGAGCGGGCAGCTAACACCGGGGAGCTGTTTTTT
CASKERAANTGELFF
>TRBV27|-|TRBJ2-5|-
TGTGCCAGCAGCCGAACAGGGTTCCAAGAGACCCAGTACTTC
CASSRTGFQETQYF
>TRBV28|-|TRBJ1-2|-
TGTGCCAGCAGAATGGAGGGTGGCCCCTGGGGCTACACCTTC
CASRMEGGPWGYTF
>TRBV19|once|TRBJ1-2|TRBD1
TGTGCCAGTAGTTTCGATCAAACAGGGGCAGTCTATGGCTACACCTTC
CASSFDQTGAVYGYTF
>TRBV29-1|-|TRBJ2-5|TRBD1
TGCAGCGCCTTGACAGGGCTCGGGGAGACCCAGTACTTC
CSALTGLGETQYF